This T cell receptor (beta chain) was sequenced in a study of T-cell memory formation after mild COVID-19. MiXCR was run by TCRdb on the 5' RACE reads, yielding one entry per CDR3 protein. Of fewer than 50,000 distinct CDR3 sequences detected, 6% to 8.5% appear once; the ten largest clones hold less than 0.95%. This clonotype turned up a few times. V was cut by 5 bases and J by 9 bases, with 22 bases left in between. The CDR3 consists of 15 residues. Sequencing was done on a sample of PBMCs or a T cell subset sorted from them (not recorded which). The receptor was derived from an adult who had mild COVID-19 (a few samples of this study predate the infection). Cell type and time point are not known. The V call is TRBV12-3 or TRBV12-4, the J call TRBJ1-1, with D perhaps matching TRBD1 (6 bases). The CDR3 is CASSQSTGARKKAFF. CDR3 nucleotides: TGTGCCAGCAGTCAATCGACAGGCGCTCGAAAAAAAGCTTTCTTT.